What follows is one T cell receptor (beta chain) and its context. The specificity of this receptor is unknown. Within one base of it there is no much larger clone, and no base qualities were kept. The CDR3 measures 15 amino acids from cysteine to phenylalanine. Only CDR3 DNA remains: 45 bases, in frame from the first base. Per the germline V gene, WSHSY is the CDR1 and SAAADI is the CDR2. Trimming removed 2 bases from V and 2 bases from J, leaving 12 bases between the germline ends. Library generation was performed with 5' RACE. The sample was run on an Illumina HiSeq 2500. The second PCR ran for about 7 to 11 cycles and used a J-beta primer mix along with a sample-barcoded 5' primer. A unique molecular identifier was introduced onto each TCR beta cDNA molecule by a template-switch 5' adaptor carrying 12 random nucleotides. Each sample yielded at least 3 million CDR3-containing paired-end reads. All of the RNA was converted into first-strand cDNA using the Mint cDNA synthesis kit, with a TRBC-specific oligonucleotide serving as the primer. Following uracil-DNA glycosylase treatment, all cDNA underwent a first 18-cycle PCR with the universal primers M1SS and BC2_uni_R. As for the authors' bioinformatics: Normalization of each sample was performed by random selection of 1 million high-quality reads, each carrying a distinct molecular identifier. Instead of being binned into consensus sequences, reads that shared molecular identifiers were thrown out. MiTCR, with a Q25 quality threshold and the strictest error-elimination algorithm, was used for CDR3 identification, clonotype clustering and error correction. A nonparametric unseen species model with Euler transformation was used to estimate a lower bound on total TCR beta diversity. TCRdb reprocessed the public reads (quality trimming at Q25 with fastp, clone calling with MiXCR) and kept in-frame beta chains. A single entry per CDR3 protein holds the most common genes and DNA from its merged rows. TCRdb assigned the V and J calls; the authors' analysis was not used. This sample comprises about 1,600,000 distinct CDR3 sequences, approximately 38% of them detected only once. The ten largest account for around 8% of the sample.

The entry originates in a study of blood T cells in healthy people across ages (dated by TCRdb to 2015 to 2017). In terms of the full investigation: Template switching captured roughly one uniquely barcoded TCR beta cDNA molecule per two T cells in model experiments. To track age-related changes in TCR beta repertoire diversity, the study relied on deep sequencing normalized with unique cDNA molecular identifiers. Four age groups were formed from the donors: young (average 16 years), middle-aged (around 41), aged (about 62) and long-lived (82). To avoid experimental bias, donors of different ages were spread randomly across the sequencing lanes. The study analyzed two additional independent replicas of 1 million unique cDNA reads from the same blood draw for two donors, one aged 18 to 29 and one aged 80 or older. The investigation overall reported the following: Estimates of total diversity from one million sequenced T cells were regarded as lower bounds and underestimates. Observed TCR beta diversity correlated strongly with the percentage of naive T cells measured by flow cytometry. As age increased, observed TCR beta diversity per million T cells dropped in a roughly linear way, and a significant reduction was already evident by age roughly 40. Conclusive comparison of naive and antigen-experienced compartments was prevented by the profiling of bulk unsorted PBMCs. The CMV infection status of donors was not known, potentially confounding age-related changes in expanded clonotypes. Compared with the aged group, the long-lived group had more naive CD4+ T cells, fewer expanded clones and increased TCR diversity, a pattern suggesting age selection.

Donors were a few dozen systemically healthy Caucasian individuals from Russia aged roughly 6 to 100 years. Approximately 9 milliliters of peripheral blood were collected from each donor into EDTA-treated Vacutainer tubes. Ficoll-Paque density-gradient centrifugation was used to isolate PBMCs, with at least 6 million per sample. Trizol reagent was used to extract total RNA from the PBMCs, yielding at least 5 micrograms per sample. The percentages of naive CD45RAhigh/CD27high T cells were determined by flow cytometry on a PBMC aliquot from every donor. The chain is encoded by TRBV10-2 joined to TRBJ2-5, with TRBD2 perhaps the D gene, on 6 matching bases. The material sequenced was blood. This TCR derives from a woman younger than 30 in good health. For the CDR3, the sequence is CASSERVGRQETQYF. Read as DNA, the sequence is TGCGCCAGCAGTGAGAGGGTAGGGAGGCAAGAGACCCAGTACTTC.